Listed below are T cell receptor beta chains from one sample, sequenced in a study of metastatic and nonmetastatic thyroid tumors. With MiXCR, TCRdb reprocessed the PCR reads. The data contain 7,000 to 9,500 clones, 28% of them singletons. Sequencing was performed on tumor tissue. All receptors derive from a male donor with papillary thyroid cancer or a benign thyroid nodule (not recorded which). Some clones in this sample may be carry-over from other donors' samples. CDR3s include the opening cysteine and the closing phenylalanine or tryptophan. The D gene is left open where the match is weak. For some rows the clone size is stated as once, few or many, or as a class when expanded; others skip it.

length,size,V,J,D,CDR3,DNA
12,-,TRBV7-3,TRBJ2-1,-,CASSLGASEQFF,TGTGCCAGCAGCTTAGGGGCATCTGAGCAGTTCTTC
12,-,TRBV20-1,TRBJ1-2,-,CSARDGTGGYTF,TGCAGTGCTAGAGATGGAACGGGGGGCTACACCTTC
14,few,TRBV6-1,TRBJ2-2,-,CASRAGLNTGELFF,TGTGCCAGCAGGGCGGGATTGAACACCGGGGAGCTGTTTTTT
15,-,TRBV20-1,TRBJ1-2,TRBD1,CSKPGQGESLGGYTF,TGCAGTAAACCGGGACAGGGAGAGAGTTTGGGCGGCTACACCTTC
13,-,TRBV9,TRBJ2-7,-,CASIPTKWGEQYF,TGTGCCAGCATCCCCACAAAGTGGGGCGAGCAGTACTTC
17,-,TRBV28,TRBJ2-7,-,CASSLWAGIAVTYEQYF,TGTGCCAGCAGTTTATGGGCCGGAATAGCGGTGACCTACGAGCAGTACTTC
16,-,TRBV11-1,TRBJ2-7,-,CASSSLQAKGPYEQYF,TGTGCCAGCAGCTCCCTACAGGCGAAGGGTCCCTACGAGCAGTACTTC
18,-,TRBV6-5,TRBJ1-6,-,CASSYSGLTLTRNSPLHF,TGTGCCAGCAGTTACTCCGGATTAACTCTAACTCGTAATTCACCCCTCCACTTT
17,-,TRBV19,TRBJ1-2,-,CASSMRQGLLNVYGYTF,TGTGCCAGTAGTATGAGGCAGGGGCTCCTTAACGTATATGGCTACACCTTC
14,-,TRBV19,TRBJ1-6,-,CASSPRGAESPLHF,TGTGCCAGTAGCCCACGTGGGGCAGAATCACCCCTCCACTTT
13,medium-sized,TRBV20-1,TRBJ1-1,-,CSAMGQGSSEAFF,TGCAGTGCCATGGGGCAGGGCTCGTCTGAAGCTTTCTTT
11,few,TRBV6-1,TRBJ2-3,-,CASSRYDTQYF,TGTGCCAGCAGTCGATACGATACGCAGTATTTT
14,many,TRBV7-8,TRBJ2-7,TRBD2,CASSLLAGSYEQYF,TGTGCCAGCAGCTTACTAGCGGGCTCCTACGAGCAGTACTTC
12,many,TRBV20-1,TRBJ2-7,TRBD1,CSAGTGDVEQYF,TGCAGTGCCGGGACAGGGGATGTTGAGCAGTACTTC
11,few,TRBV24-1,TRBJ1-2,-,CATSDFNGYTF,TGTGCCACCAGTGATTTTAATGGCTACACCTTC
10,-,TRBV28,TRBJ2-7,-,CATGQYEQYF,TGTGCCACCGGACAGTACGAGCAGTACTTC
14,few,TRBV19,TRBJ2-3,TRBD2,CASSFSGSTDTQYF,TGTGCCAGTAGTTTTAGCGGGAGCACAGATACGCAGTATTTT
12,-,TRBV7-9,TRBJ2-3,-,CASSPLGGTQYF,TGTGCCAGCAGCCCGCTTGGCGGTACGCAGTATTTT
14,few,TRBV27,TRBJ2-7,TRBD2,CASSFGTSGYEQYF,TGTGCCAGCAGTTTCGGGACTAGCGGCTACGAGCAGTACTTC
18,once,TRBV10-1,TRBJ2-7,TRBD2,CASSEESVLAGRSYEQYF,TGCGCCAGCAGTGAGGAATCGGTACTAGCGGGAAGATCCTACGAGCAGTACTTC
18,few,TRBV7-8,TRBJ2-7,TRBD2,CASSRSTGLAGGPYEQYF,TGTGCCAGCAGCCGCTCTACGGGCCTGGCGGGAGGGCCCTACGAGCAGTACTTC